The 21 T cell receptor beta chains below were found in one sample sequenced in a study of T cells in Graves' hyperthyroidism and ophthalmopathy. The investigators amplified TCR beta CDR3 regions from RNA transcripts. The study used the HTBI primer set for a first-round RT-PCR of the TCR CDR3. TCRdb re-called the multiplex PCR reads with MiXCR, one entry per CDR3 protein. The sample has hundreds of thousands of distinct CDR3 sequences, 45% seen once. The sequenced material came from peripheral blood or thyroid tissue (not recorded which). These receptor sequences come from an adult man with Graves' disease, either hyperthyroidism or ophthalmopathy (not recorded which).

This clonotype was seen more than once but under ten times. The chain links TRBV2 to TRBJ1-1, with D uncertain. CDR3 length: 14 residues. Germline CDR1 and CDR2: SNHLY and FYNNEI. Trimming took 10 bases from V and 1 from J, leaving 16 bases between them. The CDR3 bases are TGTGCCACCCTACCCGACGCCAGGAACACTGAAGCTTTCTTT. As protein: CATLPDARNTEAFF.

Comments on this clonotype: With a much larger clone just one base away, this may be a read error. CDR3 bases: TGTGCCACCAGTGGAAGGGACAAGGACACTGAAGCTTTCTTT. It is translated as CATSGRDKDTEAFF. The V and J genes are TRBV24-1 and TRBJ1-1; a weak D match, TRBD1 (6 bases). There are 14 residues in the CDR3. Germline loops: CDR1 KGHDR, CDR2 SFDVKD. Trimming took off 5 bases at V and 3 bases at J, with 12 bases between the two ends.

V is TRBV25-1 and J is TRBJ2-7; D is possibly TRBD1 or TRBD2 (5 bases each). V shed 6 bases and J shed 5 bases, with 20 bases lying between them. This CDR3 has 15 residues. Germline V gene data show CDR1 as MGHDK and CDR2 as SYGVNS. The CDR3 coding sequence is TGTGCCAGCAGCGTATACGAGCCAGGGACGGACGAGCAGTACTTC. Its protein is CASSVYEPGTDEQYF.

The chain is built from TRBV27 and TRBJ1-2; D may be TRBD1 (6 bases). Germline CDR1 and CDR2: MNHEY and SMNVEV (reference sequence). The CDR3 contains 13 residues. V dropped 5 bases and J dropped 8 bases, with 15 bases sitting between them. In DNA, the CDR3 is TGTGCCAGCAGTGAACAGGGATCTCGAGGCTACACCTTC. It encodes CASSEQGSRGYTF.

The rearrangement joins TRBV7-3 to TRBJ1-6, with D maybe TRBD1 (6 bases). Between the trimmed V and J ends, which lost 4 bases and 10 bases, there was a span of 11 bases. Germline V gives CDR1 SGHTA, CDR2 FQGTGA. This CDR3 is built from 13 residues. The CDR3 nucleotides read TGTGCCAGCAGCTCCTCAGGGGAATCACCCCTCCACTTT. It codes for CASSSSGESPLHF.

This clonotype was seen repeatedly, ten times or more. V is TRBV7-9 and J is TRBJ1-6; TRBD1 matches 8 bases. V trimming: 6 bases; J trimming: 7 bases; junction bases outside the gene matches: 5. This CDR3 is built from 14 residues. CDR1 is SEHNR and CDR2 is FQNEAQ in the germline V gene (reference sequence). The CDR3 reads CASSWTGPNSPLHF. CDR3 DNA: TGTGCCAGCAGTTGGACAGGGCCCAATTCACCCCTCCACTTT.

The chain uses TRBV7-6 and TRBJ1-1; the D gene is possibly TRBD1 (6 bases). CDR3 length: 18 amino acids. CDR1 and CDR2 from the germline V gene are SGHVS and FNYEAQ. The V end lost 1 base, the J end lost 0 bases, and 18 bases lay between the germline ends. The CDR3 protein is CASSLVPGRGTMNTEAFF. The CDR3 DNA follows: TGTGCCAGCAGCTTAGTACCGGGTAGGGGGACAATGAACACTGAAGCTTTCTTT. The full variable domain, in which reference TRBV7-6 and TRBJ1-1 provide the parts outside the CDR3, is GAGVSQSPRYKVTKRGQDVALRCDPISGHVSLYWYRQALGQGPEFLTYFNYEAQQDKSGLPNDRFSAERPEGSISTLTIQRTEQRDSAMYRCASSLVPGRGTMNTEAFFGQGTRLTVV.

On this clonotype itself: This may be a read error, as it is one base from a much larger clone. The V gene is TRBV15, the J gene TRBJ1-1; D is undetermined. The CDR3 loop spans 17 amino acids. Trimming stripped 0 bases from V and 4 bases from J, with 18 bases between. The germline gives CDR1 LNHNV, CDR2 YYDKDF (reference sequence). DNA for the CDR3: TGTGCCACCAGCAGAGATAATTTAGTAGTAAAGGCCACTGAAGCTTTCTTT. Its protein product is CATSRDNLVVKATEAFF. Full variable domain (remainder filled in from reference TRBV15 and TRBJ1-1): DAMVIQNPRYQVTQFGKPVTLSCSQTLNHNVMYWYQQKSSQAPKLLFHYYDKDFNNEADTPDNFQSRRPNTSFCFLDIRSPGLGDTAMYLCATSRDNLVVKATEAFFGQGTRLTVV.

About this clonotype: Given the absence of the conserved phenylalanine or tryptophan at the CDR3 end, a read error is likely. The limits of the CDR3 on the DNA are not certain, so only TCRdb's listed CDR3 is given. The chain has TRBV10-3 and TRBJ2-6; the table's D call of TRBD1 was not tested on the DNA. Germline V gives CDR1 ENHRY, CDR2 SYGVKD. The length of the CDR3 is 20 amino acids, counting both ends. CDR3 amino acids: CAISESEGQGSRSGANVLVL.

This clonotype was seen only a few times. Here the CDR3 DNA reads TGTGCCACCGATCAGGGGGATAGGGCTGAAGCTTTCTTT. As protein: CATDQGDRAEAFF. The genes are TRBV6-6 and TRBJ1-1; 7 nucleotides line up with TRBD1. The CDR3 runs to 13 residues. The germline gives CDR1 MNHNY, CDR2 SVGAGI (reference sequence). V shed 10 bases and J 6 bases; nucleotides not matched to a gene: 11.

A few counts support this clonotype. The chain recombines TRBV7-2 with TRBJ1-1; D perhaps matches TRBD1 (5 bases). Trimming took off 1 base at V and 3 bases at J, with 9 bases between the two ends. The CDR3 totals 14 residues. Germline V gene data show CDR1 as SGHTA and CDR2 as FQGNSA. The DNA for the CDR3 is TGTGCCAGCAGCTTAGATTCAGGGTACACTGAAGCTTTCTTT. Translated: CASSLDSGYTEAFF.

The V gene is TRBV7-9, the J gene TRBJ1-1, with a tentative D call TRBD1 (5 bases). The CDR3 loop spans 13 amino acids. The ends were cut back, 5 bases at V and 6 bases at J, with 13 bases in the middle. Germline V gives CDR1 SEHNR, CDR2 FQNEAQ (reference sequence). This chain's CDR3 is CASSATQGSEAFF. The CDR3 DNA sequence: TGTGCCAGCAGCGCAACTCAGGGATCTGAAGCTTTCTTT.

Concerning this clonotype itself: A junction boundary mismatches the germline segment, possibly from a read error. This chain connects TRBV6-1 to TRBJ1-5, with 7 bases aligning to TRBD1. Germline lookup yields CDR1 MNHNS and CDR2 SASEGT. The CDR3 length is 14 residues. The CDR3 loop reads CASEGQCLGQPQRF. The CDR3 bases are TGTGCCAGCGAGGGACAGTGCTTGGGGCAGCCCCAGCGTTTT.

The rearrangement links TRBV7-9 to TRBJ2-7, with TRBD1 identical over 9 bases. The ends lost 3 bases at V and 2 bases at J; junction bases unmatched: 5. Germline V lookup: CDR1 SEHNR, CDR2 FQNEAQ (reference sequence). The CDR3 runs to 15 residues. This chain's CDR3 is CASSFRDRATYEQYF. DNA of the CDR3: TGTGCCAGCAGCTTCCGGGACAGGGCCACCTACGAGCAGTACTTC.

The chain employs TRBV20-1 and TRBJ1-5; TRBD1 agrees at 8 bases. The CDR3 contains 13 residues. Germline loops: CDR1 DFQATT, CDR2 SNEGSKA (reference sequence). Germline trimming cut 5 bases from V and 6 bases from J; bases unmatched to any gene: 6. This CDR3 is CSARTGWAQPQHF. The DNA of the CDR3 is TGCAGTGCTCGGACAGGGTGGGCTCAGCCCCAGCATTTT.

V usage is TRBV7-9 and J usage is TRBJ2-2; the match to TRBD2 covers 9 bases. The CDR3 runs to 17 residues. Germline CDR1 is SEHNR and CDR2 is FQNEAQ (reference sequence). The V segment lost 2 bases and the J segment 7 bases; nucleotides outside the gene matches: 11. The CDR3 DNA sequence: TGTGCCAGCAGCTTAAACACCCGCGGGGGGGGTGGCGGGGAGCTGTTTTTT. Amino acids: CASSLNTRGGGGGELFF. Using reference TRBV7-9 and TRBJ2-2 for the parts outside the CDR3, the full variable domain is DTGVSQNPRHKITKRGQNVTFRCDPISEHNRLYWYRQTLGQGPEFLTYFQNEAQLEKSRLLSDRFSAERPKGSFSTLEIQRTEQGDSAMYLCASSLNTRGGGGGELFFGEGSRLTVL.

The chain's CDR3 is CSVQPGTGGSEQYF. The CDR3, as DNA: TGCAGCGTTCAACCCGGGACAGGGGGCTCCGAGCAGTACTTC. V gene TRBV29-1 combines with J gene TRBJ2-7; 12 bases are a match to TRBD1. The V gene end was trimmed by 5 bases and the J gene end by 6 bases; junction bases not matched to a gene: 8. The CDR3 runs 14 residues. Germline V CDR1 and CDR2: SQVTM, ANQGSEA.

The table lists this clonotype with a few counts. DNA of the CDR3: TGCAGTGCTAGTAATACCGGCGGGAGGGCCTCCGAGCAGTACTTC. This gives the protein CSASNTGGRASEQYF. The rearrangement links TRBV20-1 to TRBJ2-7, with 9 bases lining up with TRBD2. CDR3 size: 15 residues. V was pared by 3 bases and J by 6 bases, with 12 bases of the junction left unmatched. CDR1 and CDR2 (germline): DFQATT, SNEGSKA (reference sequence).

This clonotype was seen a few times. This may be a read error: a much more frequent sequence differs by one nucleotide. The V call is TRBV2, the J call TRBJ1-5; a weak D match, TRBD1 (6 bases). This CDR3 contains 14 residues. The V and J ends lost 8 bases and 5 bases respectively, with 16 bases between them. Germline V gene data show CDR1 as SNHLY and CDR2 as FYNNEI. The CDR3 here is CASAGDGRYQPQHF. In nucleotides, the CDR3 is TGTGCCAGCGCAGGGGACGGACGTTATCAGCCCCAGCATTTT.

A word on this clonotype: Possible read error: a much larger clone is one base away. This chain joins TRBV7-4 and TRBJ2-7; 9 bases align to TRBD2. Unmatched junction bases numbered 3, after V lost 1 base and J lost 2 bases. Germline assignment: CDR1 SGHVT and CDR2 SQSDAQ. The CDR3 contains 15 residues. DNA of the CDR3: TGTGCCAGCAGCTTAGGCGGGAGGGCCACCTACGAGCAGTACTTC. The encoded protein is CASSLGGRATYEQYF.

This clonotype was observed a handful of times. V and J are TRBV6-5 and TRBJ2-5, with D possibly matching TRBD2 (5 bases). The CDR3 contains 14 residues. Germline values: CDR1 MNHEY, CDR2 SVGAGI. Between the trimmed V and J ends, which lost 5 bases and 5 bases, there was a span of 15 bases. The CDR3 sequence is CASSPHGAEETQYF. The DNA for the CDR3 is TGTGCCAGCAGTCCACATGGAGCGGAGGAGACCCAGTACTTC.